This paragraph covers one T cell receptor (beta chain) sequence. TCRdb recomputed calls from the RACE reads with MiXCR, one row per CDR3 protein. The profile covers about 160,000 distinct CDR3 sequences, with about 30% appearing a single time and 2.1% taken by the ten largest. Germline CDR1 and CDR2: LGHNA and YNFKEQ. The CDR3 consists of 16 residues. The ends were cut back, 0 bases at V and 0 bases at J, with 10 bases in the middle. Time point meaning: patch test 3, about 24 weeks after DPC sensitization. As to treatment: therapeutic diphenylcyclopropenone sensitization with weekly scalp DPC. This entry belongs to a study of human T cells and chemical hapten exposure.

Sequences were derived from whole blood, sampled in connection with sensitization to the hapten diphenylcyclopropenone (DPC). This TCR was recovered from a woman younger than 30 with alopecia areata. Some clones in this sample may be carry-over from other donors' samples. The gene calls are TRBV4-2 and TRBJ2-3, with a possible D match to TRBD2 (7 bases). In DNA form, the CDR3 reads TGTGCCAGCAGCCAAGATAGGGGGGGAAGCACAGATACGCAGTATTTT. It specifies CASSQDRGGSTDTQYF.